The subject of this entry is one T cell receptor beta chain. The data were obtained in a study of blood T cell repertoires in COVID-19. Study in general: Specimens from acute and convalescent COVID-19 originated in the United States, Italy and Spain.

As processed by the authors: The authors estimated nucleated cell counts from reference gene primer amplification. Assay: immunoSEQ multiplex PCR; the TCRdb copy retains only in-frame clones and omits some. V and J calls and clone size are given by that table; D and trimming were obtained from the DNA. The sample includes about 97,000 clones, more than 65% of them seen just once. Germline CDR1 is KGHSH and CDR2 is LQKENI. The V and J ends lost 5 bases and 2 bases respectively, with 10 bases between them. The CDR3 is made up of 15 amino acids. V and J are TRBV18 and TRBJ2-6; maybe TRBD1 (6 bases). The receptor was isolated from a man aged 55-75 years with acute or convalescent COVID-19. The specimen was peripheral blood. The CDR3 here is CASSAGEPGANVLTF. Here the CDR3 DNA reads TGTGCCAGCTCAGCAGGGGAACCTGGGGCCAACGTCCTGACTTTC.